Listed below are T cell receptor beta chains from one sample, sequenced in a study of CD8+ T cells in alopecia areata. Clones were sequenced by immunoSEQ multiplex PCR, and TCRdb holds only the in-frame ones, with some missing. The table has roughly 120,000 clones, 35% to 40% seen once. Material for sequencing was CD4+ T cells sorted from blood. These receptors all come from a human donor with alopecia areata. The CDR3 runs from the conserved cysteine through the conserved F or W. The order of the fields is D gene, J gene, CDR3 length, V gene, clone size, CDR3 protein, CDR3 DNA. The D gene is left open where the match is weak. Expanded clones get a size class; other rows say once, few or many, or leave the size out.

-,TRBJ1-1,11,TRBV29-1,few,CSVSENTEAFF,TGCAGCGTTTCAGAGAACACTGAAGCTTTCTTT
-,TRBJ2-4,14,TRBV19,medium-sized,CASSGDLAKNIQYF,TGTGCCAGTAGTGGGGATTTAGCCAAAAACATTCAGTACTTC
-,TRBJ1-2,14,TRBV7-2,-,CASSPNAGDYGYTF,TGTGCCAGCAGCCCCAATGCAGGGGACTATGGCTACACCTTC
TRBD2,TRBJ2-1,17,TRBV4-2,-,CASSQGTGTSGYNEQFF,TGTGCCAGCAGCCAGGGGACCGGGACTAGCGGTTACAATGAGCAGTTCTTC
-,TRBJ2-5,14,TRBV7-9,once,CASSLAGGGETQYF,TGTGCCAGCAGCTTAGCCGGCGGAGGGGAGACCCAGTACTTC
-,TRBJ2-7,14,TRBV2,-,CASSEEEGRYEQYF,TGTGCCAGCAGTGAAGAGGAGGGCCGCTACGAGCAGTACTTC
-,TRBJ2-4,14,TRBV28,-,CASTLSGAKNIQYF,TGTGCCAGCACCCTTTCAGGCGCCAAAAACATTCAGTACTTC
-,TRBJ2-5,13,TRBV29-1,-,CSVPAIVVETQYF,TGCAGCGTTCCCGCGATCGTTGTAGAGACCCAGTACTTC
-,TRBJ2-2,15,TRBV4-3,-,CASSQDPDYTGELFF,TGCGCCAGCAGCCAAGATCCCGATTACACCGGGGAGCTGTTTTTT
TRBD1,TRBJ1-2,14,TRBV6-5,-,CASSYGTGPAGYTF,TGTGCCAGCAGTTACGGGACAGGGCCTGCAGGCTACACCTTC
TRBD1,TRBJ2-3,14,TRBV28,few,CASSPGQAPDTQYF,TGTGCCAGCAGTCCGGGACAGGCCCCGGATACGCAGTATTTT
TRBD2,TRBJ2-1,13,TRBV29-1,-,CSVTSGGAGGQFF,TGCAGCGTTACTAGCGGGGGGGCCGGTGGGCAGTTCTTC
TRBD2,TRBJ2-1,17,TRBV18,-,CASSPRASGEPYNEQFF,TGTGCCAGCTCACCACGGGCTAGCGGGGAGCCCTACAATGAGCAGTTCTTC
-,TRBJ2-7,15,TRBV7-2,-,CASSPTPGVTYEQYF,TGTGCCAGCAGCCCAACCCCGGGGGTTACCTACGAGCAGTACTTC
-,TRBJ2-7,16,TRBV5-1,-,CASSSALPPKDYEQYF,TGCGCCAGCAGCTCGGCCCTCCCGCCTAAAGACTACGAGCAGTACTTC
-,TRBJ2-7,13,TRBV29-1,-,CSVETEGGIKQYF,TGCAGCGTTGAAACCGAGGGGGGCATCAAGCAGTACTTC
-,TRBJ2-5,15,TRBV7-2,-,CASSFNRAFGETQYF,TGTGCCAGCAGCTTTAACAGGGCCTTCGGGGAGACCCAGTACTTC
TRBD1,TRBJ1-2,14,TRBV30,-,CAWNYGTGNYGYTF,TGTGCCTGGAATTATGGGACAGGCAACTATGGCTACACCTTC
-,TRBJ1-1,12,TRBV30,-,CAWSFAYTEAFF,TGTGCCTGGAGTTTCGCGTACACTGAAGCTTTCTTT
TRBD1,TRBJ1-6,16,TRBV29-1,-,CSANSQGTVQNSPLHF,TGCAGCGCTAACTCACAGGGGACGGTACAGAATTCACCCCTCCACTTT
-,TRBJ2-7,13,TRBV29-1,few,CSVQRDIWEEQYF,TGCAGCGTTCAGAGGGACATATGGGAAGAGCAGTACTTC
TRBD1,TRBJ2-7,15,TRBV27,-,CASSVGQGMGYEQYF,TGTGCCAGCAGTGTAGGACAGGGAATGGGGTACGAGCAGTACTTC
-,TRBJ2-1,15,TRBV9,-,CASSAEISSYNEQFF,TGTGCCAGCAGCGCTGAGATTAGCTCCTACAATGAGCAGTTCTTC
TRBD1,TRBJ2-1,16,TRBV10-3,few,CAIGDGQGSSYNEQFF,TGTGCCATCGGGGACGGACAGGGGAGCTCCTACAATGAGCAGTTCTTC
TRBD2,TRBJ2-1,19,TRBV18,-,CASSPRDSGTSASYNEQFF,TGTGCCAGCTCACCACGGGACTCCGGGACTAGCGCCTCCTACAATGAGCAGTTCTTC
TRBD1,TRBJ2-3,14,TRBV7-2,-,CASSLGQYTDTQYF,TGTGCCAGCAGCTTGGGACAGTACACAGATACGCAGTATTTT
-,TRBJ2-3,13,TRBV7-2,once,CASSLVLLDTQYF,TGTGCCAGCAGCTTAGTCCTACTAGATACGCAGTATTTT
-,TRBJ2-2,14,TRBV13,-,CASSWGQDTGELFF,TGTGCCAGCAGCTGGGGCCAAGACACCGGGGAGCTGTTTTTT
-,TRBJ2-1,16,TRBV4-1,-,CASSQDLRPTYNEQFF,TGCGCCAGCAGCCAAGATCTACGGCCAACGTACAATGAGCAGTTCTTC
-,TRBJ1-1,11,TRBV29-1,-,CSTSERTEAFF,TGCAGCACCTCGGAGAGAACTGAAGCTTTCTTT
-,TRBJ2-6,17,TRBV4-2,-,CASSQDFQNSGANVLTF,TGTGCCAGCAGCCAAGATTTTCAAAACTCTGGGGCCAACGTCCTGACTTTC